The TCR beta chain described here comes from a study of T cell changes during pregnancy in multiple sclerosis. Produced via immunoSEQ multiplex PCR; TCRdb's table is partial and in-frame only. There are about 59,000 clones in the sample; about 90% occur only once, and 6% to 7.5% lies in the top ten. Germline V CDR1 and CDR2: LNHNV, YYDKDF (reference sequence). After removal of 0 bases from V and 6 bases from J, the junction contained 10 bases not matched to a gene. This CDR3 is 16 amino acids long. Sequenced material: peripheral blood, taken in the third trimester of pregnancy. The clonotype was recovered from a female donor in good health, enrolled as a control in a pregnancy study. The J gene is TRBJ2-7, the V gene TRBV15; 8 bases fit TRBD2. CDR3 residues: CATSREGSGNWREQYF. In DNA form, the CDR3 reads TGTGCCACCAGCAGAGAGGGTAGCGGGAATTGGCGCGAGCAGTACTTC.